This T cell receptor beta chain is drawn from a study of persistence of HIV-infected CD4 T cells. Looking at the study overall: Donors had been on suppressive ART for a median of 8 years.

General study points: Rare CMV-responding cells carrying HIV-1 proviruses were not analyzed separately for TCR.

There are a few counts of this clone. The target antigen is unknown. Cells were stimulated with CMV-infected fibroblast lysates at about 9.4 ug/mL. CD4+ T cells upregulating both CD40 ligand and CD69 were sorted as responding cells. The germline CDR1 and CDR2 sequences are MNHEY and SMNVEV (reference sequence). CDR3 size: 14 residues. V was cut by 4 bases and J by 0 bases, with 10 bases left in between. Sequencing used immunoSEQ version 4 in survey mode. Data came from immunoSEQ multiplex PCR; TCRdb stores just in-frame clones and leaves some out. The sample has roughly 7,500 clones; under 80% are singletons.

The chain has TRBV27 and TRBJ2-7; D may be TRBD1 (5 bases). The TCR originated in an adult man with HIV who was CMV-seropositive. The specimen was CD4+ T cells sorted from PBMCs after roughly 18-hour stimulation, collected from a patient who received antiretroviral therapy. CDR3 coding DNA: TGTGCCAGCAGTTGGACACCAAACTCCTACGAGCAGTACTTC. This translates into CASSWTPNSYEQYF.